The rows below give T cell receptor beta chains drawn from one sample of a study of Ad26.COV2.S vaccination and SARS-CoV-2 variants. Repertoires were generated with immunoSEQ multiplex PCR, while TCRdb's copy carries only in-frame clones and drops some. Among some 450,000 clones listed, less than 95% were seen once. Specimen: peripheral blood, collected in a trial of Ad26.COV2.S vaccine versus placebo. The receptors here all came from a person aged 18-65 years who received the Ad26.COV2.S COVID-19 vaccine or a placebo. Both conserved end residues are part of each CDR3. A D gene is named only where the DNA matches it firmly. Part of the rows lack a size; the others show once, few, many or a class for expanded clones.

TRBV7-8	NA	TRBJ1-2	NA	CASSMDGSDYGYTF	TGTGCCAGCAGCATGGACGGCTCGGACTATGGCTACACCTTC
TRBV18	NA	TRBJ1-5	TRBD1	CASSPPGTGVSQPQHF	TGTGCCAGCTCACCACCGGGGACAGGGGTCAGTCAGCCCCAGCATTTT
TRBV3-1/TRBV3-2	few	TRBJ2-7	TRBD2	CASGPGTSGIYEQYF	TGTGCCAGCGGACCCGGGACTAGCGGGATCTACGAGCAGTACTTC
TRBV19	NA	TRBJ1-5	NA	CASSINGKQPQHF	TGTGCCAGTAGTATTAACGGAAAACAGCCCCAGCATTTT
TRBV27	NA	TRBJ2-1	NA	CASTPLRDHYNEQFF	TGTGCCAGCACCCCTCTAAGGGACCACTACAATGAGCAGTTCTTC
TRBV2	NA	TRBJ2-4	NA	CASGRVRGTKNIQYF	TGTGCCAGCGGTCGAGTCAGGGGTACCAAAAACATTCAGTACTTC
TRBV9	NA	TRBJ2-7	TRBD1	CASTPGQGTYEQYF	TGTGCCAGCACCCCGGGACAGGGAACCTACGAGCAGTACTTC
TRBV29-1	NA	TRBJ2-3	NA	CSVERVDTQYF	TGCAGCGTTGAGAGGGTAGATACGCAGTATTTT
TRBV13	NA	TRBJ2-1	TRBD2	CASSSGGLAGVGEQFF	TGTGCCAGCAGCTCGGGGGGACTAGCGGGAGTAGGGGAGCAGTTCTTC
TRBV6-2/TRBV6-3	NA	TRBJ1-2	NA	CASSFTAEGIYGYTF	TGTGCCAGCAGTTTTACGGCGGAGGGGATTTATGGCTACACCTTC
TRBV3-1/TRBV3-2	NA	TRBJ1-3	NA	CASSQDHGNTIYF	TGTGCCAGCAGCCAAGATCATGGAAACACCATATATTTT
TRBV5-5	NA	TRBJ2-5	NA	CASSFHSQETQYF	TGTGCCAGCAGCTTTCACTCTCAAGAGACCCAGTACTTC
TRBV12-3/TRBV12-4	NA	TRBJ2-6	NA	CASSLSGANVLTF	TGTGCCAGCAGTTTGTCTGGGGCCAACGTCCTGACTTTC
TRBV13	NA	TRBJ2-5	TRBD1	CAIPDRVEETQYF	TGTGCCATCCCGGACAGGGTGGAAGAGACCCAGTACTTC
TRBV29-1	NA	TRBJ2-1	NA	CSVRTGYNEQFF	TGCAGCGTACGGACGGGCTACAATGAGCAGTTCTTC
TRBV24-1	NA	TRBJ2-7	TRBD1	CATSDPRQGISEQYF	TGTGCCACCAGTGACCCGCGACAGGGGATAAGCGAGCAGTACTTC
TRBV25-1	NA	TRBJ1-1	TRBD1	CASRRGQGEAFF	TGTGCCAGCAGAAGAGGACAGGGTGAAGCTTTCTTT
TRBV28	NA	TRBJ2-2	NA	CASSLTQSQAGELFF	TGTGCCAGCAGTCTCACTCAATCCCAAGCCGGGGAGCTGTTTTTT
TRBV19	NA	TRBJ2-7	NA	CASSIEVGAGSSYEQYF	TGTGCCAGTAGTATAGAAGTGGGGGCGGGTAGCTCCTACGAGCAGTACTTC
TRBV19	NA	TRBJ1-1	TRBD1	CASSSRGLNTEAFF	TGTGCCAGTAGTAGCAGGGGGCTAAACACTGAAGCTTTCTTT
TRBV4-1	NA	TRBJ2-5	TRBD2	CASSQSGRALETQYF	TGCGCCAGCAGCCAGAGCGGGAGGGCCCTTGAGACCCAGTACTTC
TRBV7-2	once	TRBJ2-3	TRBD2	CASSLGAGAAITDTQYF	TGTGCCAGCAGCTTAGGGGCGGGAGCTGCCATAACAGATACGCAGTATTTT
TRBV15	NA	TRBJ2-7	NA	CATSRDRAGLEQYF	TGTGCCACCAGCAGAGATCGGGCAGGGCTCGAGCAGTACTTC
TRBV6-6	NA	TRBJ2-2	NA	CASSSRPLEELFF	TGTGCCAGCAGTTCCCGCCCCCTCGAGGAGCTGTTTTTT
TRBV2	NA	TRBJ2-3	TRBD2	CASSEEASGRYRLDTQYF	TGTGCCAGCAGTGAAGAAGCTAGCGGGAGATATCGTCTGGATACGCAGTATTTT
TRBV5-4	NA	TRBJ2-7	NA	CASSSVRGRGYEQYF	TGTGCCAGCAGCTCGGTCAGAGGGAGAGGCTACGAGCAGTACTTC
TRBV4-3	NA	TRBJ2-1	TRBD2	CASSQDVAGAGNEQFF	TGCGCCAGCAGCCAAGATGTAGCGGGAGCTGGCAATGAGCAGTTCTTC
TRBV2	NA	TRBJ1-5	NA	CASRWFPGQPQHF	TGTGCCAGCAGATGGTTTCCCGGTCAGCCCCAGCATTTT
TRBV7-2	NA	TRBJ2-7	NA	CASSLGSPGAYEQYF	TGTGCCAGCAGCTTAGGGTCCCCGGGGGCCTACGAGCAGTACTTC
TRBV18	NA	TRBJ2-2	NA	CASSPQRSVGELFF	TGTGCCAGCTCACCACAGCGATCAGTCGGGGAGCTGTTTTTT
TRBV19	NA	TRBJ2-5	TRBD1	CASSFQTGGRETQYF	TGTGCCAGTAGTTTCCAGACAGGGGGCCGGGAGACCCAGTACTTC
TRBV28	NA	TRBJ2-5	TRBD2	CASRTRLARRGETQYF	TGTGCCAGCAGGACCAGACTAGCCCGTCGGGGAGAGACCCAGTACTTC
TRBV5-6	NA	TRBJ2-7	NA	CASSLGGTNEQYF	TGTGCCAGCAGCTTAGGCGGGACCAACGAGCAGTACTTC
TRBV19	NA	TRBJ2-7	NA	CASRASSGPSYEQYF	TGTGCCAGTAGGGCCTCAAGCGGCCCCTCCTACGAGCAGTACTTC
TRBV28	NA	TRBJ2-1	TRBD2	CASSPLGGRTYNEQFF	TGTGCCAGCAGCCCCCTTGGCGGGAGGACGTACAATGAGCAGTTCTTC
TRBV29-1	NA	TRBJ2-3	TRBD2	CSVEGASGATDTQYF	TGCAGCGTTGAAGGCGCTAGCGGGGCCACAGATACGCAGTATTTT
TRBV7-9	NA	TRBJ2-7	TRBD2	CASSFSGSGYEQYF	TGTGCCAGCAGCTTTAGCGGGAGCGGGTACGAGCAGTACTTC
TRBV27	NA	TRBJ2-7	NA	CASSLAREVEQYF	TGTGCCAGCAGTCTCGCCCGGGAAGTCGAGCAGTACTTC
TRBV7-9	NA	TRBJ2-3	NA	CASSRLRADTQYF	TGTGCCAGCAGCCGGTTAAGGGCAGATACGCAGTATTTT
TRBV29-1	once	TRBJ2-7	NA	CSVGGTTYEQYF	TGCAGCGTTGGGGGGACAACCTACGAGCAGTACTTC
TRBV5-1	NA	TRBJ1-6	TRBD1	CASSLRTQGQTFHSPLHF	TGCGCCAGCAGCTTGCGAACTCAGGGACAGACATTCCATTCACCCCTCCACTTT
TRBV28	NA	TRBJ2-7	NA	CASSGHQGLGDEQYF	TGTGCCAGCAGTGGCCACCAGGGGCTCGGGGACGAGCAGTACTTC
TRBV2	NA	TRBJ1-2	NA	CASSEVGDSRGYTF	TGTGCCAGCAGTGAAGTGGGGGACTCAAGAGGCTACACCTTC
TRBV4-2	NA	TRBJ2-5	NA	CASSQDRMGTQYF	TGTGCCAGCAGCCAAGACAGGATGGGGACCCAGTACTTC
TRBV6-6	NA	TRBJ1-4	NA	CASSYRDGEKLFF	TGTGCCAGCAGTTACAGGGACGGTGAAAAACTGTTTTTT
TRBV30	NA	TRBJ2-7	TRBD2	CAWSALAGWEQYF	TGTGCCTGGAGTGCACTAGCGGGATGGGAGCAGTACTTC
TRBV3-1/TRBV3-2	NA	TRBJ2-3	NA	CASSQVTDPNDTQYF	TGTGCCAGCAGCCAAGTGACCGACCCGAATGATACGCAGTATTTT
TRBV7-3	NA	TRBJ2-1	TRBD2	CASSRSGRDRYNEQFF	TGTGCCAGCAGCCGTAGCGGGAGGGACAGGTACAATGAGCAGTTCTTC
TRBV28	NA	TRBJ2-7	NA	CATVRTDGNFHEQYF	TGTGCCACCGTCAGGACGGATGGGAACTTCCACGAGCAGTACTTC
TRBV4-2	NA	TRBJ1-2	NA	CASSQESRGDYGYTF	TGTGCCAGCAGCCAAGAGAGCCGCGGGGACTATGGCTACACCTTC
TRBV7-8	NA	TRBJ2-7	TRBD1	CASSLELTGDTYEQYF	TGTGCCAGCAGCTTAGAATTAACAGGGGACACCTACGAGCAGTACTTC
TRBV11-2	NA	TRBJ2-7	NA	CASSPRPYEQYF	TGTGCCAGCAGCCCCCGACCCTACGAGCAGTACTTC
TRBV20-1	NA	TRBJ2-1	NA	CSASGEEQFF	TGCAGTGCTAGCGGAGAGGAGCAGTTCTTC
TRBV19	few	TRBJ1-6	NA	CASSVQGTSGNSPLHF	TGTGCCAGTAGCGTACAGGGCACCTCGGGTAATTCACCCCTCCACTTT
TRBV5-4	NA	TRBJ2-7	TRBD2	CASSLAGGSYEQYF	TGTGCCAGCAGCTTAGCGGGAGGATCATACGAGCAGTACTTC